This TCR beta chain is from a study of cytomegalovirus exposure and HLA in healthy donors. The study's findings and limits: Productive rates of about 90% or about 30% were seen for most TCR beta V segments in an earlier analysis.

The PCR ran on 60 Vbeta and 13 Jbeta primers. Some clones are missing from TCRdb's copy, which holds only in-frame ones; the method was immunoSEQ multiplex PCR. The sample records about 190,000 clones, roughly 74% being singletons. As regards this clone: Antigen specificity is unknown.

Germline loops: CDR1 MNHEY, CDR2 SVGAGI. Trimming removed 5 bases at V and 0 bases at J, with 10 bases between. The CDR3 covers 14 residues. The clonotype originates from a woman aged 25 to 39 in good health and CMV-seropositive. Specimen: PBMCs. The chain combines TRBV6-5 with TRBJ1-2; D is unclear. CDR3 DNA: TGTGCCAGCAGTCCCAGGCGTTCTAACTATGGCTACACCTTC. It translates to CASSPRRSNYGYTF.